This TCR beta chain was identified during a study of low-dose radiotherapy and immunotherapy resistance in tumors. Study-level information: Treatment of Cohort 2 consisted of 1 Gy per fraction every two weeks, amounting to 13 Gy over 26 weeks. Aspirin was administered orally at 300 mg daily for four cycles, commencing on cycle 1 day 1.

The ends lost 0 bases at V and 2 bases at J; junction bases unmatched: 5. The CDR3 totals 16 residues. Germline values: CDR1 SGHRS, CDR2 YFSETQ. Both TCRalpha and TCRbeta chains were reverse transcribed with V-gene-specific primers. With a V-primer adapter and a constant-region primer, TCRs were amplified for 20 to 25 PCR cycles. Amplifying the isolated mRNA was done by in vitro transcription. TCRdb fed the reads into MiXCR, producing one record per CDR3 protein. The repertoire holds about 13,000 distinct CDR3 sequences, with roughly 60% as singletons. Every donor was treated with nivolumab, ipilimumab, aspirin, low-dose cyclophosphamide and also low-dose radiotherapy.

This TCR derives from a human donor with advanced metastatic prostate, ovarian, gallbladder or colorectal cancer (not recorded which). This table probably holds off-target reads from a library built for another chain. The chain is built from TRBV5-1 and TRBJ2-3, with 8 bases identical to TRBD1. The CDR3 DNA is TGCGCCAGCAGCTTGGCGGGACAGGCAAACACAGATACGCAGTATTTT. It is translated as CASSLAGQANTDTQYF.